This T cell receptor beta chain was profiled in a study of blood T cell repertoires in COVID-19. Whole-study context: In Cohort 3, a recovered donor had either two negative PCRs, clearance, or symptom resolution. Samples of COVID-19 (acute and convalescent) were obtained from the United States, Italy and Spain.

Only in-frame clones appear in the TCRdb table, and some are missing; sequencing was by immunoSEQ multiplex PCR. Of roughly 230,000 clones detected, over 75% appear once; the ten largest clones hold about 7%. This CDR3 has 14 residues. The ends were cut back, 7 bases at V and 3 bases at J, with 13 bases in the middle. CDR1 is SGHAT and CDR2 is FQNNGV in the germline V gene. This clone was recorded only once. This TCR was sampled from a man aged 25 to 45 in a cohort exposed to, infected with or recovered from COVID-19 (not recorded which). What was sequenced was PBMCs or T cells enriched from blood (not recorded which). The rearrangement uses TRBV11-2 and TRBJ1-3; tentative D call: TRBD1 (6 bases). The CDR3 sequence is CASTMTGLGNTIYF. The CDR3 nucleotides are TGTGCCAGCACTATGACAGGCCTTGGAAACACCATATATTTT. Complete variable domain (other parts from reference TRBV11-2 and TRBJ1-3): EAGVAQSPRYKIIEKRQSVAFWCNPISGHATLYWYQQILGQGPKLLIQFQNNGVVDDSQLPKDRFSAERLKGVDSTLKIQPAKLEDSAVYLCASTMTGLGNTIYFGEGSWLTVV.